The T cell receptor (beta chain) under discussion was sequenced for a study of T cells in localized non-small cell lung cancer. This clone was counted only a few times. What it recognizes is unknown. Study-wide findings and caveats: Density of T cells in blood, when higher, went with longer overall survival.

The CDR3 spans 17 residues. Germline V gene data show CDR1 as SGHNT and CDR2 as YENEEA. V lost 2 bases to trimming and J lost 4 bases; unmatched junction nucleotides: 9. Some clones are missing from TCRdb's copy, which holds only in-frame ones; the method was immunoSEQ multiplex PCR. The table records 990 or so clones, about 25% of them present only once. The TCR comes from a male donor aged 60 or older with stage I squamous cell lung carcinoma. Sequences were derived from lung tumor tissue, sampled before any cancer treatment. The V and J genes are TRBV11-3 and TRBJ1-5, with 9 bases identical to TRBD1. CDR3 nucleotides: TGTGCCAGCAGCTTATATCTGCGGGACAGGGATAATCAGCCCCAGCATTTT. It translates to CASSLYLRDRDNQPQHF.